This T cell receptor beta chain was recorded in a study of T-cell memory formation after mild COVID-19. In the study overall: The study found TCR clusters largely donor specific.

This clonotype has just a few counts. Its antigen is still unknown. The 5'RACE method, run with constant-segment primers, produced TCR alpha and TCR beta cDNA libraries (carrying sample barcodes and UMIs). TCRdb re-called the 5' RACE reads through MiXCR, storing one row per CDR3 protein. The repertoire has about 410,000 distinct CDR3 sequences, more than 15% of them found once; the top ten carry 20% to 25%. General study points: Most CD4+ clones that shrank were in CM and EM, while CD8+ ones turned up in EMRA.

The V end lost 2 bases, the J end lost 6 bases, and 14 bases lay between the germline ends. This CDR3 comprises 13 residues. The germline gives CDR1 SQVTM, CDR2 ANQGSEA. Material for sequencing was PBMCs or a T cell subset sorted from them (not recorded which). The V gene is TRBV29-1, the J gene TRBJ2-7; TRBD2 is a possible D gene (5 bases). The clonotype was recovered from a man aged 18 to 30 who had mild COVID-19 (a few samples of this study predate the infection). Cell type and time point are not known. Written as DNA, the CDR3 is TGCAGCGTTGAAAATAGGGAGCCTCTCGAGCAGTACTTC. Amino acids: CSVENREPLEQYF.